The T cell receptor beta chain described here comes from a study of OX40 agonist ivuxolimab in advanced cancers. The overall study: Age averaged around 58 years (range roughly 20 to 90), and roughly 82% were male. Three patients had partial responses: one hepatocellular carcinoma, two cutaneous melanoma.

No patient had autoimmune disease or received systemic immunosuppression. Using immunoSEQ multiplex PCR, the repertoire was profiled, and TCRdb retains in-frame clones only, with some absent. This sample has around 40,000 clones, with 65% to 90% found just once. The CDR3 is made up of 14 amino acids. Trimming pared 4 bases from V and 3 bases from J, leaving 13 bases between. The V gene's germline CDR1 is MDHEN and CDR2 SYDVKM. The V call is TRBV28, the J call TRBJ2-7; D call uncertain. The sample in question was CD4+ or CD8+ T cells sorted from blood, obtained in a trial of the OX40 agonist ivuxolimab. The receptor was derived from an adult with an advanced solid tumor such as melanoma, head and neck, liver or kidney cancer. The CDR3 reads CASSYRARVYEQYF. CDR3 bases: TGTGCCAGCAGTTACCGGGCCCGGGTCTACGAGCAGTACTTC.